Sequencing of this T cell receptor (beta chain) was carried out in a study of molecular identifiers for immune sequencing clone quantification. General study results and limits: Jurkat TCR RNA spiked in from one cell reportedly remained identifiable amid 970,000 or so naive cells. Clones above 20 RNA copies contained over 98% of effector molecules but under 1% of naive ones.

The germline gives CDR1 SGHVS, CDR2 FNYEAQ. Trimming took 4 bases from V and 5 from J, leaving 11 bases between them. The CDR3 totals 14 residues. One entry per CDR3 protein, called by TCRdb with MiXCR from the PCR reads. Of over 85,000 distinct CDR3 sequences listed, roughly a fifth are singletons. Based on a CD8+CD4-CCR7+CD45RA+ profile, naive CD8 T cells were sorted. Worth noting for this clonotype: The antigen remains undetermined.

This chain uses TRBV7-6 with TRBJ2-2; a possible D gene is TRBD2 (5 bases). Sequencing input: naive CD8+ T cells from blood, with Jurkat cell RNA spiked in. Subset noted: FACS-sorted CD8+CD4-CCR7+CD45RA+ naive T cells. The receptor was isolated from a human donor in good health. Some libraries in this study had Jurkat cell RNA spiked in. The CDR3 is CASSSGSRTGELFF. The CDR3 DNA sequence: TGTGCCAGCAGCTCTGGGAGTCGGACCGGGGAGCTGTTTTTT.